This TCR beta chain was documented in a study of response to subunit inactivated influenza vaccine. TCRdb called the RT-PCR reads again in MiXCR, with one record for every CDR3 protein. Here the sample spans about 300,000 distinct CDR3 sequences, about a fifth being singletons. General study points: New T cells are recruited in small numbers by each seasonal influenza vaccination, according to the authors' suggestion.

This clonotype occurred a few times. Its antigen is not known. The specimen comprised PBMCs from blood, sampled less than 22 months after vaccination. This TCR derives from a man in his fifties or sixties who received an inactivated influenza vaccine.

The CDR3 DNA sequence: TGCGCCAGCAGTTACGCCGGACAGGCCGATAATTCACCCCTCCACTTT. Amino acids: CASSYAGQADNSPLHF. V gene TRBV5-1 combines with J gene TRBJ1-6, with 7 bases that match TRBD1. CDR1 is SGHRS, CDR2 YFSETQ, per germline. CDR3 length: 16 amino acids. The V gene end was trimmed by 5 bases and the J gene end by 5 bases; junction bases not matched to a gene: 10.